This record looks at one T cell receptor beta chain sequence and its context. This receptor's antigen is unknown. This may arise from a read error, as a much more abundant clone is one base away. The CDR3, from cysteine to phenylalanine, totals 12 residues. Left in the record is the CDR3 DNA by itself, 36 bases read in frame from the first base. V and J lose 6 bases and 9 bases, and a span of 14 bases separates them. Read against the paper, the sample's treatment or condition label means: allogeneic hematopoietic cell transplantation with graft depleted of TCRalphabeta T cells and CD19 B cells. The transplant recipients were children given TCRalphabeta/CD19-depleted allogeneic hematopoietic cell grafts. These data come from a study of T-cell reconstitution after alpha-beta-depleted transplantation in children (dated by TCRdb to between 2015 and 2016). At the level of the whole study: The study quantitatively tracked T-cell immune reconstitution after TCRalphabeta/CD19-depleted allogeneic hematopoietic cell transplantation in children using TCR repertoire profiling.

The library was obtained by PCR. Sequencing took place on an Illumina HiSeq 2500. To normalize quantification of the TCRbeta repertoire, the TCR libraries were built with molecular barcoding that relied on unique molecular identifiers. TCRdb's own reprocessing of the public reads used fastp at Q25 and MiXCR and kept productive beta chains. A single entry per CDR3 protein holds the most common genes and DNA from its merged rows. The sample table holds 220,000 or so distinct CDR3 sequences, of which approximately 8.9% were seen once. The ten largest clonotypes hold just under 6.5% of the sample. What the authors observed across the whole study: About two months after transplant, the apparently early recovery of alphabetaT-cell counts reportedly depended on just several hundred clones that had expanded rapidly and came from non-depleted graft cells. In some patients, high TCRbeta diversity at day 60 was attributed to recipient T cells and intrathymic progenitors that had survived conditioning. Over subsequent months, a decline in hyperexpanded clone frequencies was noted, and after one year, T-cell counts and TCRbeta diversity were mostly ascribed to newly produced T cells.

The TCR sequence derives from a male patient between 5 and 17 years old who had a stem cell transplant for acute lymphoblastic leukemia, so the T cells may come from the graft donor. Sequenced here: PBMCs, mostly from graft donor cells, sampled 180 days after TCRalphabeta/CD19-depleted stem cell transplant. This chain is built from TRBV12-3 or TRBV12-4 and TRBJ2-5, with no D gene named confidently. The CDR3 here reads CASSEAPRPQYF. The sequence in DNA is TGTGCCAGCAGCGAGGCACCGCGGCCCCAGTACTTC.